This T cell receptor beta chain derives from a study of cytomegalovirus exposure and HLA in healthy donors. The CDR3 has 14 amino acids. CDR1 and CDR2 (germline): SGDLS, YYNGEE. Trimming removed 4 bases at V and 7 bases at J, with 15 bases between. Both 60 Vbeta primers and 13 Jbeta primers went into the PCR. The method was immunoSEQ multiplex PCR; TCRdb's version includes in-frame clones alone and lacks a portion of them. Here the sample spans 100,000 to 150,000 clones, 75% to 85% being singletons. Sequencing was done on a sample of PBMCs. The chain employs TRBV9 and TRBJ2-1; TRBD2 is a possible D gene (7 bases). This TCR derives from a man between 50 and 59 years old in good health and CMV-seronegative. CDR3 in amino acids: CASSSGGVVNEQFF. In nucleotides, the CDR3 is TGTGCCAGCAGCTCGGGGGGCGTGGTAAATGAGCAGTTCTTC.